A single sample is the source of the 27 T cell receptor beta chains below, sequenced in a study of blood T cell repertoires in COVID-19. The protocol was immunoSEQ multiplex PCR, while the TCRdb copy is restricted to in-frame clones and leaves out a portion. The data show around 180,000 clones, with approximately 80% seen just once and approximately 1.5% held by the top ten. Material: peripheral blood. Source of these receptors: a human donor in a cohort sampled during active COVID-19.

This rearrangement joins TRBV7-2 to TRBJ1-1; D unresolved. From germline, CDR1 is SGHTA and CDR2 FQGNSA. The CDR3 is made up of 15 amino acids. Trimming stripped 5 bases from V and 0 bases from J, with 13 bases between. CDR3 amino acids: CASSQRSPLNTEAFF. In nucleotides, the CDR3 is TGTGCCAGCAGCCAGAGGTCGCCACTGAACACTGAAGCTTTCTTT.

This chain joins TRBV27 and TRBJ2-7; 14 positions agree with TRBD2. This CDR3 contains 15 residues. V was pared by 6 bases and J by 3 bases, with 4 bases of the junction left unmatched. Germline V gene data show CDR1 as MNHEY and CDR2 as SMNVEV (reference sequence). CDR3 amino acids: CASRYGTSGSYEQYF. CDR3 bases: TGTGCCAGCAGGTACGGGACTAGCGGGAGCTACGAGCAGTACTTC.

The CDR3 DNA sequence: TGCAGCGTTGGGGGACAGGTGGCGTACGAGCAGTACTTC. Amino acids: CSVGGQVAYEQYF. V and J are TRBV29-1 and TRBJ2-7; 8 bases map to TRBD1. The CDR3 length is 13 residues. CDR1 and CDR2 (germline): SQVTM, ANQGSEA. The trim removed 4 bases at V and 4 bases at J, leaving 6 bases unmatched.

The gene calls are TRBV9 and TRBJ1-1, with D perhaps matching TRBD1 (5 bases). V gave up 4 bases and J gave up 5 bases, with 15 bases separating them. This CDR3 has 14 residues. Per germline, CDR1 SGDLS and CDR2 YYNGEE. CDR3: CASSLYGGRTEAFF. CDR3 nucleotides: TGTGCCAGCAGCCTCTACGGGGGGAGGACTGAAGCTTTCTTT. Complete variable domain (other parts from reference TRBV9 and TRBJ1-1): DSGVTQTPKHLITATGQRVTLRCSPRSGDLSVYWYQQSLDQGLQFLIQYYNGEERAKGNILERFSAQQFPDLHSELNLSSLELGDSALYFCASSLYGGRTEAFFGQGTRLTVV.

This clone was counted a single time. This chain links TRBV29-1 with TRBJ1-2; 12 positions match TRBD1. Trimming took 7 bases from V and 9 from J; bases not matched to a gene: 12. Germline CDR1 reads SQVTM; CDR2 reads ANQGSEA. CDR3 length equals 14 residues. CDR3 nucleotides: TGCAGCGGTTCACCGGGACAGGGGGCGCAGAGCTACACCTTC. This gives the protein CSGSPGQGAQSYTF.

In DNA, the CDR3 is TGTGCCAGCAGCCCCACCGGGGGAAGCTACGAGCAGTACTTC. This encodes CASSPTGGSYEQYF. The chain links TRBV7-6 to TRBJ2-7; TRBD2 might be the D (6 bases). The V end lost 5 bases, the J end lost 3 bases, and 14 bases lay between the germline ends. The CDR3 is 14 amino acids. CDR1 and CDR2 from the germline V gene are SGHVS and FNYEAQ.

This chain joins TRBV6-6 and TRBJ1-2, with 7 bases lining up with TRBD1. The CDR3 covers 16 residues. Trimming took 4 bases from V and 3 from J; bases not matched to a gene: 11. CDR1 is MNHNY, CDR2 SVGAGI, per germline (reference sequence). The CDR3 spells CASSFSRGGADYGYTF. The DNA of the CDR3 is TGTGCCAGCAGTTTTTCAAGAGGGGGCGCGGACTATGGCTACACCTTC.

The chain joins TRBV24-1 to TRBJ2-7, with D perhaps matching TRBD1 (5 bases). Germline CDR1 and CDR2: KGHDR and SFDVKD. The V and J ends lost 9 bases and 4 bases respectively, with 18 bases between them. CDR3 length equals 14 residues. The CDR3 protein is CATSAEPSGYEQYF. The CDR3 DNA sequence: TGTGCCACCTCAGCTGAGCCCTCAGGGTACGAGCAGTACTTC.

This chain uses TRBV6-5 with TRBJ2-7; 7 nucleotides line up with TRBD2. J was trimmed by 5 bases and V by 4 bases; bases with no gene match: 8. In germline, CDR1 is MNHEY, CDR2 SVGAGI. The CDR3 sequence is 14 residues long. The CDR3 is CASSSLAGVDEQYF. The CDR3 bases are TGTGCCAGCAGTTCCTTGGCGGGAGTTGACGAGCAGTACTTC.

The gene calls are TRBV2 and TRBJ2-6; D not resolved. This CDR3 spans 13 amino acids. CDR1 is SNHLY, CDR2 FYNNEI, per germline. The ends were cut back, 7 bases at V and 0 bases at J, with 4 bases in the middle. CDR3 sequence: CASTGSGANVLTF. The CDR3 DNA sequence: TGTGCCAGCACAGGCTCTGGGGCCAACGTCCTGACTTTC.

This chain links TRBV19 with TRBJ1-2; the D gene is possibly TRBD1 (6 bases). With 5 bases removed from V and 2 bases from J, the gap between germline ends came to 15 bases. CDR3 size: 15 residues. Germline lookup yields CDR1 LNHDA and CDR2 SQIVND (reference sequence). The CDR3 region is CASSPNHRENYGYTF. The CDR3 DNA is TGTGCCAGTAGTCCAAACCACAGGGAAAACTATGGCTACACCTTC.

This chain joins TRBV9 and TRBJ1-5; D is ambiguous. V dropped 4 bases and J dropped 2 bases, with 28 bases sitting between them. This CDR3 is built from 20 residues. Germline V gene lookup returns CDR1 SGDLS and CDR2 YYNGEE. CDR3 protein: CASSTHTGCGIIMCNQPQHF. The DNA for the CDR3 is TGTGCCAGCAGCACCCACACGGGCTGCGGGATAATTATGTGCAATCAGCCCCAGCATTTT.

The rearrangement joins TRBV7-8 to TRBJ1-1, with D possibly matching TRBD1 (6 bases). There are 11 residues in the CDR3. The germline CDR1 and CDR2 sequences are SGHVS and FQNEAQ. V dropped 5 bases and J dropped 11 bases, with 12 bases sitting between them. The CDR3 coding sequence is TGTGCCAGCAGCCTAACAGGGTTCGCTTTCTTT. As protein: CASSLTGFAFF.

The chain employs TRBV5-1 and TRBJ2-7; D ambiguous. Germline-derived CDR1 and CDR2 are SGHRS and YFSETQ. CDR3 length: 14 residues. Between the trimmed V and J ends, which lost 4 bases and 4 bases, there was a span of 15 bases. CDR3 nucleotides: TGCGCCAGCAGCCAAAACCTACCGGGTTACGAGCAGTACTTC. Protein: CASSQNLPGYEQYF.

This chain joins TRBV7-9 and TRBJ1-2, with 8 bases lining up with TRBD1. Unmatched junction bases numbered 4, after V lost 2 bases and J lost 8 bases. Germline assignment: CDR1 SEHNR and CDR2 FQNEAQ (reference sequence). This CDR3 region has 13 residues. CDR3 protein: CASSLLSGGGYTF. In DNA, the CDR3 is TGTGCCAGCAGCTTACTGTCAGGGGGCGGCTACACCTTC.

This clone showed up just a few times. The chain couples TRBV7-8 to TRBJ2-7; 11 bases align to TRBD1. Per the germline V gene, CDR1 is SGHVS and CDR2 is FQNEAQ. This CDR3 spans 14 amino acids. The V gene end was trimmed by 5 bases and the J gene end by 5 bases; junction bases not matched to a gene: 5. CDR3 nucleotides: TGTGCCAGCAGCGCGGACAGGGGGCGAAACGAGCAGTACTTC. Translating it yields CASSADRGRNEQYF.

This chain links TRBV18 with TRBJ1-3, with 7 bases that match TRBD1. This CDR3 is 16 amino acids long. J lost 0 bases, V lost 4 bases, and 6 bases had no gene match. Germline loops: CDR1 KGHSH, CDR2 LQKENI. CDR3 DNA sequence: TGTGCCAGCTCACTCGACAGGGCAATCTCTGGAAACACCATATATTTT. It specifies CASSLDRAISGNTIYF.

This sequence joins TRBV4-1 and TRBJ1-6; D gene ambiguous. Trimming removed 0 bases from V and 5 bases from J, with 14 bases in between. CDR1 MGHRA and CDR2 YSYEKL come from the germline V gene. The CDR3 contains 17 residues. In DNA form, the CDR3 reads TGCGCCAGCAGCCAAGAGGCCCCTGGGAGGGATAATTCACCCCTCCACTTT. It yields the protein CASSQEAPGRDNSPLHF.

With regard to this clone: In the same sample, other DNA sequences code for this CDR3. The chain links TRBV6-5 to TRBJ1-2; TRBD1 matches at 8 bases. Trimming cost V 4 bases and J 3 bases; bases outside gene matches: 4. The CDR3 extends over 14 amino acids. Germline V gene sequence: CDR1 MNHEY, CDR2 SVGAGI. CDR3 nucleotide sequence: TGTGCCAGCAGTTTCGGACAGGGCGACTATGGCTACACCTTC. Translated, it gives CASSFGQGDYGYTF.

The chain has TRBV2 and TRBJ2-2; D is unclear. Germline CDR1 SNHLY, CDR2 FYNNEI. This CDR3 comprises 13 residues. Trimming removed 4 bases from V and 4 bases from J, with 7 bases in between. DNA for the CDR3: TGTGCCAGCAGTGCAGTCTCCACCGGGGAGCTGTTTTTT. Translated, it gives CASSAVSTGELFF.

In DNA form, the CDR3 reads TGCGCCAGCAGCGCAGGGGGGACCAGCTCTGGAAACACCATATATTTT. Its protein product is CASSAGGTSSGNTIYF. This chain uses TRBV5-1 with TRBJ1-3; 7 bases align to TRBD1. V lost 4 bases, J lost 0 bases, and 7 bases stayed unmatched. Germline V CDR1 and CDR2: SGHRS, YFSETQ. This CDR3 region has 16 residues.

This clone has just a few counts. One end of the junction fails to match germline, which may point to a read error. The gene calls are TRBV7-9 and TRBJ2-7; weak D call: TRBD1 (6 bases). The CDR3 spans 11 residues. Per the germline V gene, CDR1 is SEHNR and CDR2 is FQNEAQ (reference sequence). Here the CDR3 reads CASSLTAGVDF. Written as DNA, the CDR3 is TGTGCCAGCAGCTTAACGGCAGGGGTAGACTTC.

CDR3 sequence reads: CASIRRDREFCEQYF. The CDR3 DNA reads as TGTGCCAGTATTCGAAGGGACAGGGAGTTCTGCGAGCAGTACTTC. This sequence joins TRBV19 and TRBJ2-7; 9 nucleotides line up with TRBD1. The CDR3 consists of 15 residues. The trim removed 7 bases at V and 6 bases at J, leaving 13 bases unmatched. Germline CDR1 and CDR2: LNHDA and SQIVND (reference sequence). Supplemented by reference TRBV19 and TRBJ2-7, the full variable domain reads DGGITQSPKYLFRKEGQNVTLSCEQNLNHDAMYWYRQDPGQGLRLIYYSQIVNDFQKGDIAEGYSVSREKKESFPLTVTSAQKNPTAFYLCASIRRDREFCEQYFGPGTRLTVT.

This clone was counted only a few times. The V and J genes are TRBV7-9 and TRBJ2-2; TRBD1 matches at 7 bases. V trimming: 5 bases; J trimming: 4 bases; junction bases outside the gene matches: 4. The CDR3 runs to 14 residues. Germline CDR1 and CDR2: SEHNR and FQNEAQ (reference sequence). CDR3 residues: CASSRAGGTGELFF. CDR3 nucleotides: TGTGCCAGCAGCCGGGCAGGGGGCACCGGGGAGCTGTTTTTT.

V and J are TRBV9 and TRBJ2-1; D is possibly TRBD1 (6 bases). Germline V CDR1 and CDR2: SGDLS, YYNGEE. The CDR3 is 15 amino acids. Trimming shortened V by 4 bases and J by 1 base, and 12 bases separated the two germline ends. The chain's CDR3 is CASSTPGQSYNEQFF. The CDR3 nucleotides are TGTGCCAGCAGCACACCGGGACAATCCTACAATGAGCAGTTCTTC. Drawing the rest from reference TRBV9 and TRBJ2-1, the complete variable domain is DSGVTQTPKHLITATGQRVTLRCSPRSGDLSVYWYQQSLDQGLQFLIQYYNGEERAKGNILERFSAQQFPDLHSELNLSSLELGDSALYFCASSTPGQSYNEQFFGPGTRLTVL.

This chain connects TRBV4-1 to TRBJ1-5, with D hard to call. V was pared by 1 base and J by 1 base, with 11 bases between. The germline V gene has CDR1 MGHRA and CDR2 YSYEKL. The CDR3 is 16 residues long. CDR3 region: CASSQVEFLSNQPQHF. The CDR3 DNA follows: TGCGCCAGCAGCCAAGTTGAGTTTTTAAGCAATCAGCCCCAGCATTTT.

The CDR3 region is CASSHLSGGTNEKLFF. CDR3 sequence (DNA): TGTGCCAGCTCTCATCTGTCAGGGGGCACTAATGAAAAACTGTTTTTT. The rearrangement links TRBV18 to TRBJ1-4; 8 bases align to TRBD1. This CDR3 is built from 16 residues. The trim removed 6 bases at V and 2 bases at J, leaving 8 bases unmatched. Germline V gene lookup returns CDR1 KGHSH and CDR2 LQKENI.